The 18 T cell receptor beta chains presented below share a single source sample, sequenced in a study of blood T cell repertoires in COVID-19. TCRdb's table, derived via immunoSEQ multiplex PCR, lists solely in-frame clones and lacks some. The sample contains some 190,000 clones, 70% to 80% of which appear only once. Sequencing was carried out using PBMCs or T cells enriched from blood (not recorded which). The receptor set was obtained from a man in his 60s who had been exposed to COVID-19.

V is TRBV5-8 and J is TRBJ2-7; no clear D. The CDR3 totals 13 residues. V shed 5 bases and J shed 1 base, with 10 bases lying between them. Germline V gene lookup returns CDR1 SGHTS and CDR2 YDEGEE. The CDR3 region is CASSTTPSYEQYF. Here the CDR3 DNA reads TGTGCCAGCAGTACGACACCTTCCTACGAGCAGTACTTC.

The chain employs TRBV28 and TRBJ1-5; tentatively, D is TRBD1 (5 bases). CDR3 length: 15 amino acids. The V gene lost 7 bases and the J gene lost 7 bases, with 20 bases spanning the gap. In germline, CDR1 is MDHEN, CDR2 SYDVKM. The CDR3 DNA is TGTGCCAGCACCCCCCCGCGGGGGTGGAAGCAGCCCCAGCATTTT. It specifies CASTPPRGWKQPQHF.

A few counts support this clone. The chain carries TRBV6-5 and TRBJ2-7; possibly TRBD2 for D (5 bases). The germline gives CDR1 MNHEY, CDR2 SVGAGI. The ends were cut back, 10 bases at V and 2 bases at J, with 12 bases in the middle. The CDR3 runs 12 residues. CDR3 region: CAIGGNTYEQYF. The CDR3 nucleotides are TGTGCCATCGGAGGAAACACCTACGAGCAGTACTTC.

This chain connects TRBV9 to TRBJ1-5; 9 nucleotides line up with TRBD1. Germline CDR1 and CDR2: SGDLS and YYNGEE. J was trimmed by 0 bases and V by 4 bases; bases with no gene match: 17. This CDR3 is built from 20 residues. The CDR3 DNA reads as TGTGCCAGCAGCTTTTTACAGGGGGCAAAGGGCACAAATAGCAATCAGCCCCAGCATTTT. It translates to CASSFLQGAKGTNSNQPQHF.

This clone showed up just once. This chain uses TRBV7-2 with TRBJ1-2; D gene uncertain. Germline lookup yields CDR1 SGHTA and CDR2 FQGNSA. Trimming took 5 bases from V and 2 from J, leaving 6 bases between them. The CDR3 covers 12 residues. CDR3 loop: CASSVLNYGYTF. The CDR3 nucleotides are TGTGCCAGCAGCGTACTGAACTATGGCTACACCTTC.

The genes are TRBV12-5 and TRBJ2-7, with 9 bases that match TRBD2. Germline V lookup: CDR1 LGHNT, CDR2 FRNRAP. The V and J ends lost 3 bases and 3 bases, in that order; junction bases with no gene match: 21. This CDR3 is 20 amino acids long. This CDR3 reads CASGFARGGKLAGWIYEQYF. In nucleotides, the CDR3 is TGTGCTAGTGGTTTCGCCAGGGGGGGAAAACTAGCGGGCTGGATCTACGAGCAGTACTTC.

This rearrangement joins TRBV19 to TRBJ2-2, with TRBD1 matching over 9 bases. Losses at the gene ends were 7 bases for V and 7 bases for J; bases not matched to a gene: 10. Germline CDR1 reads LNHDA; CDR2 reads SQIVND (reference sequence). This CDR3 region has 15 residues. CDR3 bases: TGTGCCAGTACCCTGACAGGGGGGAAGGGCGGGGAGCTGTTTTTT. This codes for CASTLTGGKGGELFF.

The chain uses TRBV9 and TRBJ2-3; tentative D call: TRBD2 (7 bases). This CDR3 spans 14 amino acids. Trimming cost V 0 bases and J 5 bases, with 10 bases left between them. Looked up from germline, CDR1 is SGDLS and CDR2 is YYNGEE. The CDR3 reads CASSVVGGQDTQYF. In DNA form, the CDR3 reads TGTGCCAGCAGCGTAGTGGGGGGGCAAGATACGCAGTATTTT.

Notes on this clone: Other DNA sequences in this specimen translate into the identical CDR3. The chain carries TRBV5-1 and TRBJ2-1; tentative D call: TRBD2 (5 bases). Germline values: CDR1 SGHRS, CDR2 YFSETQ. The CDR3 contains 12 residues. V was clipped by 4 bases and J by 7 bases, with 9 bases between them. The CDR3 DNA reads as TGCGCCAGCAGCCCTCCGGGGAATGAGCAGTTCTTC. This encodes CASSPPGNEQFF.

This clone was recorded once. The chain combines TRBV5-1 with TRBJ2-3, with 8 bases lining up with TRBD2. This CDR3 spans 14 amino acids. Germline lookup yields CDR1 SGHRS and CDR2 YFSETQ. J was trimmed by 2 bases and V by 4 bases; bases with no gene match: 3. As DNA, the CDR3 is TGCGCCAGCAGCCCTAGCGGGCACACAGATACGCAGTATTTT. Amino acid sequence: CASSPSGHTDTQYF.

V usage is TRBV9 and J usage is TRBJ2-5; possible D gene TRBD1, 5 bases. With 3 bases removed from V and 2 bases from J, the gap between germline ends came to 11 bases. This CDR3 has 14 residues. Germline V gene data show CDR1 as SGDLS and CDR2 as YYNGEE. DNA for the CDR3: TGTGCCAGCAGCGCCCGCCAGGGACAAGAGACCCAGTACTTC. This gives the protein CASSARQGQETQYF.

The J gene is TRBJ2-1, the V gene TRBV4-1, with TRBD1 as a possible D gene (6 bases). From germline, CDR1 is MGHRA and CDR2 YSYEKL. The V gene lost 0 bases and the J gene lost 5 bases, with 11 bases spanning the gap. This CDR3 spans 15 amino acids. CDR3 residues: CASSQERNRDNEQFF. CDR3 nucleotide sequence: TGCGCCAGCAGCCAAGAGAGGAACAGGGACAATGAGCAGTTCTTC.

The chain has TRBV14 and TRBJ2-1; TRBD2 matches at 8 bases. Germline V lookup: CDR1 SGHDN, CDR2 FVKESK. The CDR3 length is 11 residues. With V trimmed by 4 bases and J by 15 bases, 5 bases remained unmatched. For the CDR3, the DNA is TGTGCCAGCAGCCCGGGACTAGTGCCGTTCTTC. It codes for CASSPGLVPFF. Full variable domain (rest looked up from reference TRBV14 and TRBJ2-1): EAGVTQFPSHSVIEKGQTVTLRCDPISGHDNLYWYRRVMGKEIKFLLHFVKESKQDESGMPNNRFLAERTGGTYSTLKVQPAELEDSGVYFCASSPGLVPFFGPGTRLTVL.

This chain uses TRBV5-1 with TRBJ1-2; D uncertain. Germline CDR1 is SGHRS and CDR2 is YFSETQ. Trimming cost V 5 bases and J 3 bases, with 8 bases left between them. This CDR3 is 12 amino acids long. CDR3 loop: CASSPDYYGYTF. CDR3 nucleotide sequence: TGCGCCAGCAGTCCAGATTACTATGGCTACACCTTC.

The chain employs TRBV11-3 and TRBJ1-1; no clear D. This CDR3 is built from 16 residues. V was cut by 1 base and J by 0 bases, with 12 bases left in between. The V gene's germline CDR1 is SGHNT and CDR2 YENEEA. CDR3 loop: CASSLVSPRLNTEAFF. DNA for the CDR3: TGTGCCAGCAGCTTAGTGTCCCCCAGGCTGAACACTGAAGCTTTCTTT.

This clone was observed a single time. The chain employs TRBV9 and TRBJ2-7; D possibly corresponds to TRBD2 (6 bases). Germline V gene sequence: CDR1 SGDLS, CDR2 YYNGEE. The CDR3 covers 16 residues. The V and J ends lost 4 bases and 4 bases respectively, with 21 bases between them. CDR3 loop: CASSPGGSGFGYEQYF. CDR3 DNA: TGTGCCAGCAGCCCAGGAGGTAGCGGCTTCGGGTACGAGCAGTACTTC.

This rearrangement joins TRBV5-1 to TRBJ2-2, with 13 bases that match TRBD2. CDR1 SGHRS and CDR2 YFSETQ come from the germline V gene. The CDR3 runs to 16 residues. Unmatched junction bases numbered 4, after V lost 2 bases and J lost 6 bases. The CDR3 DNA follows: TGCGCCAGCAGCTTAAGGACTAGCGGGAGCTCCGGGGAGCTGTTTTTT. Its translation: CASSLRTSGSSGELFF.

The chain carries TRBV4-3 and TRBJ2-7; a weak D match, TRBD2 (5 bases). In germline, CDR1 is LGHNA, CDR2 YSLEER. Trimming stripped 0 bases from V and 7 bases from J, with 13 bases between. CDR3 size: 14 residues. The CDR3 is CASSQDLRGREQYF. The CDR3 DNA sequence: TGCGCCAGCAGCCAAGATCTTCGGGGTCGGGAGCAGTACTTC.